One and the same sample provided the 17 T cell receptor beta chains below, sequenced in a study of blood T cell repertoires in COVID-19. Sequenced by immunoSEQ multiplex PCR; TCRdb stores in-frame clones only, minus some. This repertoire shows some 120,000 clones, roughly 79% found once; its top ten account for just under 25%. The sequenced material came from peripheral blood. The receptor set was obtained from a human donor in a cohort sampled during active COVID-19.

The CDR3 region is CSARLGNTIYF. The CDR3 bases are TGCAGTGCGAGGCTCGGAAACACCATATATTTT. J is TRBJ1-3 and V is TRBV20-1; D not resolved. This CDR3 is 11 amino acids long. CDR1 and CDR2 from the germline V gene are DFQATT and SNEGSKA (reference sequence). The V gene lost 6 bases and the J gene lost 4 bases, with 7 bases spanning the gap.

The chain links TRBV11-3 to TRBJ2-1, with 12 bases lining up with TRBD2. The CDR3 extends over 16 amino acids. Germline lookup yields CDR1 SGHNT and CDR2 YENEEA. After removal of 1 base from V and 4 bases from J, the junction contained 2 bases not matched to a gene. This CDR3 reads CASSLGTSGVYNEQFF. CDR3 coding DNA: TGTGCCAGCAGCTTAGGGACTAGCGGGGTGTACAATGAGCAGTTCTTC.

The chain carries TRBV5-4 and TRBJ1-1; no definite D call. This CDR3 spans 12 amino acids. The germline CDR1 and CDR2 sequences are SGHNT and YYREEE (reference sequence). The V end lost 0 bases, the J end lost 4 bases, and 4 bases lay between the germline ends. CDR3 DNA sequence: TGTGCCAGCAGCTTGGAGCTCACTGAAGCTTTCTTT. Translated: CASSLELTEAFF.

The chain joins TRBV19 to TRBJ1-2; TRBD1 is a possible D gene (6 bases). Germline V gene lookup returns CDR1 LNHDA and CDR2 SQIVND (reference sequence). The CDR3 is 14 residues long. The V and J ends lost 4 bases and 5 bases respectively, with 14 bases between them. CDR3 sequence reads: CASSRADRNYGYTF. CDR3 sequence (DNA): TGTGCCAGTAGTAGGGCGGACAGAAATTATGGCTACACCTTC.

The V call is TRBV6-6, the J call TRBJ1-2; TRBD1 might be the D (5 bases). Germline V lookup: CDR1 MNHNY, CDR2 SVGAGI (reference sequence). The V end was cut by 0 bases, the J end by 8 bases, with 16 bases between. The CDR3 is 15 amino acids. This CDR3 reads CASSYSKGRARGYTF. The CDR3, as DNA: TGTGCCAGCAGTTACTCGAAGGGCAGGGCTCGAGGCTACACCTTC.

The CDR3 region has the DNA TGTGCCAGCAGGGAGGGGACTAGCGGGATAAAGGAGCAGTTCTTC. As protein: CASREGTSGIKEQFF. J is TRBJ2-1 and V is TRBV27; 13 bases fit TRBD2. This CDR3 is built from 15 residues. V shed 6 bases and J 10 bases; nucleotides not matched to a gene: 9. Germline V gene data show CDR1 as MNHEY and CDR2 as SMNVEV (reference sequence).

The sample holds one count of this clone. The V and J genes are TRBV28 and TRBJ1-2; 7 bases are shared with TRBD1. Germline lookup yields CDR1 MDHEN and CDR2 SYDVKM. The junction had 8 bases not matched to a gene; V was cut back by 3 bases and J by 4 bases. The CDR3 covers 15 residues. The chain's CDR3 is CASSFAGTEFYGYTF. The CDR3 region has the DNA TGTGCCAGCAGTTTCGCCGGGACAGAATTCTATGGCTACACCTTC.

This clone was seen a single time. This sequence joins TRBV13 and TRBJ1-1; D uncertain. The CDR3 runs to 12 residues. Germline assignment: CDR1 PRHDT and CDR2 FYEKMQ (reference sequence). The V end was cut by 0 bases, the J end by 4 bases, with 3 bases between. The CDR3 spells CASSLGATEAFF. Here the CDR3 DNA reads TGTGCCAGCAGCTTAGGGGCCACTGAAGCTTTCTTT.

The chain is built from TRBV5-1 and TRBJ2-5; 8 nucleotides line up with TRBD2. Trimming removed 4 bases from V and 1 base from J; junction bases left unmatched: 6. Germline V gene data show CDR1 as SGHRS and CDR2 as YFSETQ. The CDR3 has 15 amino acids. The CDR3 DNA reads TGCGCCAGCAGCCTCCCCGGGGGGGCCCAAGAGACCCAGTACTTC. The encoded protein is CASSLPGGAQETQYF.

The V gene is TRBV30, the J gene TRBJ2-2, with 8 bases lining up with TRBD2. Trimming cost V 2 bases and J 7 bases; bases outside gene matches: 9. CDR1 is GTSNPN and CDR2 is SVGIG in the germline V gene (reference sequence). The CDR3 totals 15 residues. This CDR3 reads CAWSSIAGSSGELFF. CDR3 nucleotides: TGTGCCTGGAGTTCGATAGCGGGGTCGAGCGGGGAGCTGTTTTTT.

This chain joins TRBV20-1 and TRBJ2-7; weak D call: TRBD2 (6 bases). The CDR3 totals 11 residues. V lost 7 bases to trimming and J lost 1 base, with 8 bases between them. Germline assignment: CDR1 DFQATT and CDR2 SNEGSKA (reference sequence). The CDR3 nucleotides are TGCAGTGTACGGGGGTCCTACGAGCAGTACTTC. Translated: CSVRGSYEQYF.

The chain carries TRBV19 and TRBJ2-5; maybe TRBD1 (5 bases). V was clipped by 5 bases and J by 4 bases, with 11 bases between them. The germline V gene encodes CDR1 LNHDA and CDR2 SQIVND (reference sequence). The length of the CDR3 is 13 residues. The CDR3 DNA follows: TGTGCCAGTAGTGCCCAGGGTAGAGAGACCCAGTACTTC. Protein sequence: CASSAQGRETQYF.

The gene calls are TRBV2 and TRBJ2-2, with a weak D call TRBD2 (6 bases). The V end lost 6 bases, the J end lost 2 bases, and 10 bases lay between the germline ends. The CDR3 has 14 residues. CDR1 SNHLY and CDR2 FYNNEI come from the germline V gene. The CDR3 loop is CASSQTRNTGELFF. The CDR3 coding sequence is TGTGCCAGCAGCCAGACTAGAAACACCGGGGAGCTGTTTTTT.

This clone was found once. The rearrangement joins TRBV19 to TRBJ2-1, with D possibly matching TRBD2 (6 bases). V was shortened by 2 bases and J by 0 bases, with 17 bases between the two germline ends. Germline CDR1 reads LNHDA; CDR2 reads SQIVND (reference sequence). The CDR3 has 18 amino acids. CDR3 sequence (DNA): TGTGCCAGTAGTATAACCCTCCTTGCGGGGAGCTCCTACAATGAGCAGTTCTTC. This translates into CASSITLLAGSSYNEQFF.

The sample holds a few counts of this clone. The chain uses TRBV11-2 and TRBJ2-1; 8 bases match TRBD1. The CDR3 covers 13 residues. V dropped 8 bases and J dropped 7; count of bases not matched to a gene: 7. Germline V lookup: CDR1 SGHAT, CDR2 FQNNGV. This chain's CDR3 is CASSRQGLNEQFF. CDR3 bases: TGTGCCAGCTCAAGACAGGGGCTAAATGAGCAGTTCTTC.

In DNA, the CDR3 is TGTGCCAGCAGCTTAAGTTCAGGCCGGGACTACGAGCAGTACTTC. It translates to CASSLSSGRDYEQYF. The chain joins TRBV7-2 to TRBJ2-7; D possibly corresponds to TRBD2 (5 bases). CDR1 is SGHTA and CDR2 is FQGNSA in the germline V gene. This CDR3 comprises 15 residues. The germline V and J ends were trimmed by 2 bases and 3 bases, with 14 bases remaining between them. The variable domain in full, with the rest retrieved from reference TRBV7-2 and TRBJ2-7, is GAGVSQSPSNKVTEKGKDVELRCDPISGHTALYWYRQSLGQGLEFLIYFQGNSAPDKSGLPSDRFSAERTGGSVSTLTIQRTQQEDSAVYLCASSLSSGRDYEQYFGPGTRLTVT.

This clone came up a few times. CDR3 coding DNA: TGTGCCAGCAGCGCCCCAGGGGGACCTCCTGCCTCACCCCTCCACTTT. This sequence encodes CASSAPGGPPASPLHF. J is TRBJ1-6 and V is TRBV9, with TRBD1 matching 7 bases. The length of the CDR3 is 16 residues. The trim removed 3 bases at V and 10 bases at J, leaving 13 bases unmatched. CDR1 is SGDLS and CDR2 is YYNGEE in the germline V gene.